This T cell receptor beta chain was profiled in a study of T cells in Graves' hyperthyroidism and ophthalmopathy. Study-wide points: Blood also held most thyroid clonotypes expanded beyond 0.001.

Worth noting for this clonotype: As yet, its antigen is unknown. A read error may explain this, as a much larger clone is one base away.

Regions amplified from RNA transcripts were the TCR beta CDR3 regions. The HTBI primer set served for first-round RT-PCR of the TCR CDR3. Via MiXCR, TCRdb re-called the multiplex PCR reads, giving one row per CDR3 protein. This sample has approximately 700,000 distinct CDR3 sequences, with less than 45% found just once. Pregnant or lactating patients were excluded, as were those with uncontrolled infection or other autoimmune disease. Orbital computed tomography, thyroid ultrasound, serum thyroxine and TRAb, and clinical symptoms together informed the diagnoses. The TCR comes from an adult man with Graves' disease, either hyperthyroidism or ophthalmopathy (not recorded which). Sequencing used peripheral blood or thyroid tissue (not recorded which).

The CDR3 nucleotides read TGTGCCAGCAGCCACGGGCCTACCTACGAGCGGTACTTC. It codes for CASSHGPTYERYF. The chain recombines TRBV7-3 with TRBJ2-7; D remains unclear. The CDR3 loop spans 13 amino acids. Germline assignment: CDR1 SGHTA and CDR2 FQGTGA.